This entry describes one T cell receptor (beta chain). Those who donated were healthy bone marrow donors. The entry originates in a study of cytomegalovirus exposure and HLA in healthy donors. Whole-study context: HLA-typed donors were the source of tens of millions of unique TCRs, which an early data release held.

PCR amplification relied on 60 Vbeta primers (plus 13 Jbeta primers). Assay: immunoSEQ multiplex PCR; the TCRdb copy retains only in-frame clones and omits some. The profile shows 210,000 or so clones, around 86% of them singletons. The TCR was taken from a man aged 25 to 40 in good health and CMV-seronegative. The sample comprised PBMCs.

CDR3 sequence: CASSPDRYNEQFF. CDR3 bases: TGTGCCAGCTCACCCGACAGGTACAATGAGCAGTTCTTC. The chain couples TRBV18 to TRBJ2-1, with D maybe TRBD1 (6 bases). This CDR3 comprises 13 residues. Trimming stripped 3 bases from V and 4 bases from J, with 7 bases between. CDR1 and CDR2 from the germline V gene are KGHSH and LQKENI.